The 17 T cell receptor beta chains below were found in one sample sequenced in a study of regulatory T cells. Overall study results and limits: In CD3G deficiency, regulatory T cells had lower Shannon diversity than autologous conventional CD4+ and control regulatory cells.

No antigens are known for them. The PCR used 52 TRBV and 13 TRBJ primers. TCRdb's copy holds only in-frame clones and misses some; the assay was immunoSEQ multiplex PCR. Altogether approximately 6,100 clones are present, roughly nine tenths being singletons, with the ten largest covering around 2%. What was sequenced was CD4+ Tregs sorted from blood. These TCRs come from a person in their late teens or twenties with CD3G deficiency.

The V call is TRBV11-2, the J call TRBJ2-2, with a tentative D call TRBD2 (5 bases). The CDR3 runs to 13 residues. CDR1 is SGHAT and CDR2 is FQNNGV in the germline V gene. Trimming pared 1 base from V and 6 bases from J, leaving 6 bases between. CDR3 protein: CASSLVGAGELFF. The CDR3 nucleotides read TGTGCCAGCAGCTTAGTCGGGGCCGGGGAGCTGTTTTTT.

As regards this clone: One end of the junction varies from germline; a read error may be responsible. V usage is TRBV28 and J usage is TRBJ2-1, with TRBD2 as a possible D gene (7 bases). Germline lookup yields CDR1 MDHEN and CDR2 SYDVKM. This CDR3 spans 15 amino acids. The CDR3 sequence is CASSLWRGGGNEQFF. In nucleotides, the CDR3 is TGTGCCAGCAGTCTATGGAGGGGAGGGGGCAATGAGCAGTTCTTC. Filled out from reference TRBV28 and TRBJ2-1, the complete variable domain reads DVKVTQSSRYLVKRTGEKVFLECVQDMDHENMFWYRQDPGLGLRLIYFSYDVKMKEKGDIPEGYSVSREKKERFSLILESASTNQTSMYLCASSLWRGGGNEQFFGPGTRLTVL.

The chain links TRBV4-1 to TRBJ2-3; no firm D call. The CDR3 has 13 residues. The V and J ends lost 6 bases and 5 bases respectively, with 12 bases between them. From germline, CDR1 is MGHRA and CDR2 YSYEKL. CDR3 nucleotides: TGCGCCAGCAGTCGGACCAGAGGAGATACGCAGTATTTT. Amino acid sequence: CASSRTRGDTQYF.

V gene TRBV28 combines with J gene TRBJ2-1, with no clear D. With 2 bases removed from V and 0 bases from J, the gap between germline ends came to 8 bases. From germline, CDR1 is MDHEN and CDR2 SYDVKM. The CDR3 has 15 residues. The CDR3 coding sequence is TGTGCCAGCAGTTTAGGCGGCCTCTCCTACAATGAGCAGTTCTTC. Translating it yields CASSLGGLSYNEQFF.

This chain connects TRBV5-1 to TRBJ1-1; D might be TRBD1 (5 bases). Per germline, CDR1 SGHRS and CDR2 YFSETQ. V lost 0 bases, J lost 3 bases, and 9 bases lay in between. The CDR3 consists of 14 residues. CDR3 protein: CASSLVGGHTEAFF. The CDR3 DNA is TGCGCCAGCAGCTTGGTTGGGGGACACACTGAAGCTTTCTTT.

The V gene is TRBV12-5, the J gene TRBJ2-6; a possible D gene is TRBD1 (5 bases). CDR1 and CDR2 from the germline V gene are LGHNT and FRNRAP. CDR3 length equals 18 residues. Deletions cut 5 bases from V and 5 bases from J, with 22 bases between. CDR3 sequence (DNA): TGTGCTAGTGGTATAGTTTCTGCAGGACAAAGTCGGGCCAACGTCCTGACTTTC. Its protein product is CASGIVSAGQSRANVLTF.

Turning to this clone: No DNA is shown, since the ends of the CDR3 on it are uncertain; the CDR3 is the one TCRdb lists. J is TRBJ2-1 and V is TRBV27; the table's D call, TRBD2, was not checked against the DNA. The CDR3 spans 17 residues, counting both ends. Germline V lookup: CDR1 MNHEY, CDR2 SMNVEV (reference sequence). The CDR3 reads CASSGMVAGGTRLPLLF.

CDR3 region: CASSGGGSYEQYF. The CDR3 nucleotides are TGTGCCAGCAGTGGCGGCGGTTCCTACGAGCAGTACTTC. The rearrangement joins TRBV6-6 to TRBJ2-7; D unresolved. CDR1 and CDR2 from the germline V gene are MNHNY and SVGAGI (reference sequence). The CDR3 consists of 13 residues. The V end was cut by 5 bases, the J end by 1 base, with 9 bases between.

The chain recombines TRBV7-9 with TRBJ1-1, with a weak D call TRBD1 (5 bases). Germline V lookup: CDR1 SEHNR, CDR2 FQNEAQ (reference sequence). The CDR3 loop spans 16 amino acids. The V end was cut by 5 bases, the J end by 1 base, with 17 bases between. The DNA for the CDR3 is TGTGCCAGCAGCCCAGGGTGGTCAGGGAAGAACACTGAAGCTTTCTTT. Translated: CASSPGWSGKNTEAFF.

The chain has TRBV6-5 and TRBJ1-1; the match to TRBD1 covers 9 bases. V was pared by 6 bases and J by 8 bases, with 10 bases of the junction left unmatched. Looked up from germline, CDR1 is MNHEY and CDR2 is SVGAGI. There are 14 residues in the CDR3. CDR3 region: CASSRELTGGEAFF. The CDR3 region has the DNA TGTGCCAGCAGCCGTGAACTCACAGGGGGCGAAGCTTTCTTT.

The V call is TRBV7-9, the J call TRBJ2-3; no definite D call. V was cut by 0 bases and J by 1 base, with 8 bases left in between. Germline V gene data show CDR1 as SEHNR and CDR2 as FQNEAQ (reference sequence). This CDR3 spans 15 amino acids. CDR3 in amino acids: CASSLAVGGTDTQYF. In nucleotides, the CDR3 is TGTGCCAGCAGCTTAGCGGTCGGTGGCACAGATACGCAGTATTTT.

The chain links TRBV5-1 to TRBJ2-7, with D unclear. Trimming stripped 0 bases from V and 3 bases from J, with 7 bases between. The CDR3 extends over 13 amino acids. The germline CDR1 and CDR2 sequences are SGHRS and YFSETQ. The CDR3 sequence is CASSLEGIYEQYF. In nucleotides, the CDR3 is TGCGCCAGCAGCTTGGAAGGGATCTACGAGCAGTACTTC.

This chain connects TRBV7-9 to TRBJ2-1; tentatively, D is TRBD1 or TRBD2 (5 bases each). V was shortened by 5 bases and J by 6 bases, with 14 bases between the two germline ends. The CDR3 contains 14 residues. Germline assignment: CDR1 SEHNR and CDR2 FQNEAQ (reference sequence). The CDR3 here is CASSHTRGSNEQFF. CDR3 DNA sequence: TGTGCCAGCAGCCACACCCGGGGCAGCAATGAGCAGTTCTTC.

The V and J genes are TRBV5-1 and TRBJ2-3, with D unresolved. The length of the CDR3 is 13 residues. Per the germline V gene, CDR1 is SGHRS and CDR2 is YFSETQ. The V and J ends lost 2 bases and 3 bases respectively, with 7 bases between them. CDR3 sequence (DNA): TGCGCCAGCAGCTTTCAAGGGACAGATACGCAGTATTTT. It translates to CASSFQGTDTQYF.

This chain links TRBV30 with TRBJ1-1; D remains unclear. Germline CDR1 GTSNPN, CDR2 SVGIG (reference sequence). The CDR3 covers 12 residues. V gave up 0 bases and J gave up 8 bases, with 10 bases separating them. CDR3 sequence reads: CAWSVGRGEAFF. CDR3 bases: TGTGCCTGGAGTGTAGGGCGTGGAGAAGCTTTCTTT.

V gene TRBV5-1 combines with J gene TRBJ2-1; 13 positions agree with TRBD2. The V and J ends lost 3 bases and 9 bases, in that order; junction bases with no gene match: 3. This CDR3 spans 14 amino acids. The germline CDR1 and CDR2 sequences are SGHRS and YFSETQ. The CDR3 reads CASSSGLAGVEQFF. CDR3 DNA: TGCGCCAGCAGCTCCGGACTAGCGGGAGTTGAGCAGTTCTTC.

This clone was found once. The chain combines TRBV6-6 with TRBJ1-2; perhaps TRBD1 as D (5 bases). Germline V lookup: CDR1 MNHNY, CDR2 SVGAGI (reference sequence). CDR3 length: 13 residues. V was pared by 2 bases and J by 4 bases, with 8 bases between. In DNA form, the CDR3 reads TGTGCCAGCAGTTACGCTGGGGGCTATGGCTACACCTTC. It encodes CASSYAGGYGYTF.